This record covers a single T cell receptor (beta chain). The antigen is not known. This record comes from a study of cytomegalovirus exposure and HLA in healthy donors. Study-level findings and limits: Reports state that TCR beta sequences accurately predicted most subjects' HLA-A and HLA-B alleles.

The CDR3 sequence is 14 residues long. V lost 3 bases, J lost 8 bases, and 13 bases lay in between. Germline-derived CDR1 and CDR2 are SGHVS and FNYEAQ. PCR involved 60 Vbeta and 13 Jbeta primers. The protocol was immunoSEQ multiplex PCR, while the TCRdb copy is restricted to in-frame clones and leaves out a portion. The sample shows over 150,000 clones, about two thirds of them seen only once. The TCR comes from a woman aged 25 to 39 in good health and CMV-seronegative. The V gene is TRBV7-6, the J gene TRBJ1-4, with a tentative D call TRBD1 (6 bases). Material for sequencing was PBMCs. The CDR3 DNA reads as TGTGCCAGCAGCTTGAGCAGGGGTTCGGAAAAACTGTTTTTT. Translated: CASSLSRGSEKLFF.